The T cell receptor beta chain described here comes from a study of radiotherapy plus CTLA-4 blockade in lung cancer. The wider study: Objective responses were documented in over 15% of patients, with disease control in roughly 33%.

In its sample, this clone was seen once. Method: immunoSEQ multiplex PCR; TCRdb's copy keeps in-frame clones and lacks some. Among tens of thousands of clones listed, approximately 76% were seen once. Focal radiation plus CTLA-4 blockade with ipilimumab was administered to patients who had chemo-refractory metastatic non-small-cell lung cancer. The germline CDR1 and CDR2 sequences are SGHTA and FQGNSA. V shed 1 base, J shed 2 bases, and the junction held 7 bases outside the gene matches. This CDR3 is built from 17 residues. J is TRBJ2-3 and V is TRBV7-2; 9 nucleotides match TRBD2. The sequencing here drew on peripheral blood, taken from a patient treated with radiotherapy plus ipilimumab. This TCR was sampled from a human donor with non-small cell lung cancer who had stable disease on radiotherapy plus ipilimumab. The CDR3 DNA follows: TGTGCCAGCAGCTTAGTATTAGCGGGGGCCCCCACAGATACGCAGTATTTT. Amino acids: CASSLVLAGAPTDTQYF. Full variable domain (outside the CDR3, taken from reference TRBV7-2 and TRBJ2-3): GAGVSQSPSNKVTEKGKDVELRCDPISGHTALYWYRQSLGQGLEFLIYFQGNSAPDKSGLPSDRFSAERTGGSVSTLTIQRTQQEDSAVYLCASSLVLAGAPTDTQYFGPGTRLTVL.